The rows below give T cell receptor beta chains drawn from one sample of a study of OX40 agonist ivuxolimab in advanced cancers. Clones were read by immunoSEQ multiplex PCR, and TCRdb kept only the in-frame ones, dropping some. This table has over 70,000 clones, just under 90% appearing once. Here the sequenced sample was CD4+ or CD8+ T cells sorted from blood, taken in a trial of the OX40 agonist ivuxolimab. Receptors originate from an adult with an advanced solid tumor such as melanoma, head and neck, liver or kidney cancer. CDR3s include the opening cysteine and the closing phenylalanine or tryptophan. The D gene is left open where the match is weak. Only part of the rows carry a size: once, few, many, or a class if the clone is expanded.

D: -; size: -; V: TRBV28; J: TRBJ2-7; CDR3: CASSLWVLEGSYEQYF; DNA: TGTGCCAGCAGTTTATGGGTCCTGGAGGGTTCCTACGAGCAGTACTTC
D: -; size: -; V: TRBV28; J: TRBJ2-7; CDR3: CASSIYRASSYEQYF; DNA: TGTGCCAGCAGTATATACAGGGCCTCCTCCTACGAGCAGTACTTC
D: -; size: -; V: TRBV10-1; J: TRBJ2-3; CDR3: CASSEPEEADGTDTQYF; DNA: TGCGCCAGCAGTGAGCCCGAGGAGGCGGACGGCACAGATACGCAGTATTTT
D: -; size: -; V: TRBV28; J: TRBJ2-3; CDR3: CASSFVDTQYF; DNA: TGTGCCAGCAGTTTCGTAGATACGCAGTATTTT
D: -; size: -; V: TRBV29-1; J: TRBJ1-3; CDR3: CSVDSGPQSSGNTIYF; DNA: TGCAGCGTTGATTCCGGGCCCCAGTCCTCTGGAAACACCATATATTTT
D: -; size: -; V: TRBV7-2; J: TRBJ1-2; CDR3: CASSFVTEYGYTF; DNA: TGTGCCAGCAGCTTTGTCACCGAATATGGCTACACCTTC
D: -; size: -; V: TRBV11-2; J: TRBJ2-7; CDR3: CASRRGADEQYF; DNA: TGTGCCAGCAGACGAGGCGCCGACGAGCAGTACTTC
D: -; size: -; V: TRBV27; J: TRBJ2-7; CDR3: CASSLGGPTYEQYF; DNA: TGTGCCAGCAGTTTAGGTGGGCCAACCTACGAGCAGTACTTC
D: -; size: -; V: TRBV6-5; J: TRBJ2-2; CDR3: CASSLALSAGELFF; DNA: TGTGCCAGCAGTTTAGCCCTTTCGGCCGGGGAGCTGTTTTTT
D: -; size: -; V: TRBV5-6; J: TRBJ1-2; CDR3: CASSLVFGGLGYTF; DNA: TGTGCCAGCAGCTTGGTGTTCGGGGGGCTCGGCTACACCTTC
D: -; size: -; V: TRBV4-1; J: TRBJ1-5; CDR3: CASSQDGGNSNQPQHF; DNA: TGCGCCAGCAGCCAAGACGGAGGGAATAGCAATCAGCCCCAGCATTTT
D: TRBD1; size: -; V: TRBV7-8; J: TRBJ1-2; CDR3: CASSFQSVGQGYGYTF; DNA: TGTGCCAGCAGCTTTCAATCTGTCGGACAGGGTTATGGCTACACCTTC
D: -; size: -; V: TRBV18; J: TRBJ2-7; CDR3: CASSPGQSSYEQYF; DNA: TGTGCCAGCTCACCGGGTCAGAGCTCCTACGAGCAGTACTTC
D: -; size: -; V: TRBV30; J: TRBJ1-2; CDR3: CAWSLDTTGLGYTF; DNA: TGTGCCTGGAGTCTAGACACGACCGGCCTAGGCTACACCTTC
D: TRBD2; size: -; V: TRBV27; J: TRBJ2-7; CDR3: CASSFSGGRTHEQYF; DNA: TGTGCCAGCAGTTTCTCGGGAGGGAGAACCCACGAGCAGTACTTC
D: -; size: -; V: TRBV11-3; J: TRBJ2-1; CDR3: CASSLTPGPGYNEQFF; DNA: TGTGCCAGCAGCTTAACCCCGGGACCCGGATACAATGAGCAGTTCTTC
D: -; size: -; V: TRBV6-1; J: TRBJ2-3; CDR3: CASIAPDTQYF; DNA: TGTGCCAGCATAGCGCCAGATACGCAGTATTTT
D: -; size: once; V: TRBV14; J: TRBJ2-7; CDR3: CASSPGSYEQYF; DNA: TGTGCCAGCAGCCCTGGTAGCTACGAGCAGTACTTC
D: TRBD2; size: -; V: TRBV19; J: TRBJ2-1; CDR3: CASQAGANNEQFF; DNA: TGTGCCAGCCAAGCGGGGGCGAACAATGAGCAGTTCTTC
D: -; size: once; V: TRBV7-2; J: TRBJ1-3; CDR3: CASSLVGSGNTIYF; DNA: TGTGCCAGCAGCTTAGTTGGCTCTGGAAACACCATATATTTT
D: -; size: -; V: TRBV10-3; J: TRBJ1-1; CDR3: CAISQQGDTEAFF; DNA: TGTGCCATCAGCCAACAGGGAGACACTGAAGCTTTCTTT
D: TRBD2; size: -; V: TRBV7-9; J: TRBJ2-7; CDR3: CASSLVGRAVEQYF; DNA: TGTGCCAGCAGCTTAGTCGGGAGGGCGGTCGAGCAGTACTTC
D: -; size: -; V: TRBV4-2; J: TRBJ2-7; CDR3: CASSQSSASYEQYF; DNA: TGTGCCAGCAGCCAGTCTAGCGCTTCCTACGAGCAGTACTTC
D: TRBD2; size: -; V: TRBV4-1; J: TRBJ2-1; CDR3: CASAAGGLNEQFF; DNA: TGCGCCAGCGCAGCGGGGGGCCTCAATGAGCAGTTCTTC
D: TRBD2; size: -; V: TRBV19; J: TRBJ2-1; CDR3: CASSITSGGHEQFF; DNA: TGTGCCAGTAGTATAACTAGCGGGGGACATGAGCAGTTCTTC
D: -; size: -; V: TRBV28; J: TRBJ2-5; CDR3: CASNREEYVETQYF; DNA: TGTGCCAGCAACCGAGAGGAGTACGTGGAGACCCAGTACTTC
D: -; size: -; V: TRBV27; J: TRBJ2-3; CDR3: CASSATDASSTDTQYF; DNA: TGTGCCAGCAGTGCCACCGACGCCTCTAGCACAGATACGCAGTATTTT
D: -; size: -; V: TRBV9; J: TRBJ2-5; CDR3: CASSSTYQETQYF; DNA: TGTGCCAGCAGCTCTACGTACCAAGAGACCCAGTACTTC
D: TRBD2; size: -; V: TRBV23-1; J: TRBJ2-1; CDR3: CASSPGTSGGLPYNEQFF; DNA: TGCGCCAGCAGCCCCGGGACTAGCGGGGGGCTCCCCTACAATGAGCAGTTCTTC
D: -; size: -; V: TRBV27; J: TRBJ1-5; CDR3: CASSLGGSGQPQHF; DNA: TGTGCCAGCAGTTTAGGAGGGTCTGGTCAGCCCCAGCATTTT
D: -; size: -; V: TRBV27; J: TRBJ2-7; CDR3: CASSLSFPGPQDYEQYF; DNA: TGTGCCAGCAGTTTATCGTTTCCGGGACCACAGGACTACGAGCAGTACTTC
D: -; size: -; V: TRBV5-1; J: TRBJ2-3; CDR3: CASSLDKSSTDTQYF; DNA: TGCGCCAGCAGCTTGGACAAATCTAGCACAGATACGCAGTATTTT
D: -; size: -; V: TRBV27; J: TRBJ2-7; CDR3: CASSLSAVDRYSYEQYF; DNA: TGTGCCAGCAGTTTATCAGCGGTGGACAGATACTCCTACGAGCAGTACTTC
D: TRBD2; size: -; V: TRBV28; J: TRBJ2-3; CDR3: CASSLAGGSDTQYF; DNA: TGTGCCAGCAGTCTAGCGGGAGGGTCAGATACGCAGTATTTT
D: -; size: -; V: TRBV5-1; J: TRBJ1-1; CDR3: CASSLGEAFF; DNA: TGCGCCAGCAGCTTGGGGGAAGCTTTCTTT
D: -; size: -; V: TRBV5-4; J: TRBJ2-7; CDR3: CASSSDRYYEQYF; DNA: TGTGCCAGCAGCTCCGACAGGTACTACGAGCAGTACTTC
D: TRBD1; size: -; V: TRBV15; J: TRBJ2-7; CDR3: CATSSNRGPSYEQYF; DNA: TGTGCCACCAGCAGTAACAGGGGTCCCTCCTACGAGCAGTACTTC
D: TRBD2; size: once; V: TRBV19; J: TRBJ2-5; CDR3: CASSMNEQWGGTQYF; DNA: TGTGCCAGTAGTATGAATGAACAGTGGGGGGGGACCCAGTACTTC
D: -; size: -; V: TRBV5-1; J: TRBJ2-5; CDR3: CASSLEGTPQETQYF; DNA: TGCGCCAGCAGCTTGGAGGGAACCCCACAAGAGACCCAGTACTTC
D: TRBD2; size: -; V: TRBV27; J: TRBJ2-3; CDR3: CASSWRSSGGTDTQYF; DNA: TGTGCCAGCAGTTGGAGATCTAGCGGAGGCACAGATACGCAGTATTTT
D: -; size: few; V: TRBV10-2; J: TRBJ1-1; CDR3: CASSEDPSEAFF; DNA: TGCGCCAGCAGCGAGGACCCTTCTGAAGCTTTCTTT
D: -; size: -; V: TRBV29-1; J: TRBJ1-2; CDR3: CSVYPDPYGYTF; DNA: TGCAGCGTTTACCCGGACCCCTATGGCTACACCTTC
D: -; size: -; V: TRBV10-3; J: TRBJ2-7; CDR3: CATLSPDRSSYEQYF; DNA: TGTGCCACTCTCTCGCCTGACAGGTCCTCCTACGAGCAGTACTTC
D: -; size: -; V: TRBV5-4; J: TRBJ1-1; CDR3: CASSPLGGQSNTEAFF; DNA: TGTGCCAGCAGCCCTCTAGGGGGACAATCGAACACTGAAGCTTTCTTT
D: -; size: -; V: TRBV19; J: TRBJ2-1; CDR3: CASSPGAYGDNEQFF; DNA: TGTGCCAGTAGTCCAGGGGCCTACGGGGACAATGAGCAGTTCTTC
D: TRBD2; size: -; V: TRBV27; J: TRBJ2-7; CDR3: CASSLQRGAYEQYF; DNA: TGTGCCAGCAGTTTACAGCGGGGTGCCTACGAGCAGTACTTC
D: TRBD1; size: -; V: TRBV28; J: TRBJ2-1; CDR3: CASSLYGTGRDEQFF; DNA: TGTGCCAGCAGTTTATATGGGACAGGGCGGGATGAGCAGTTCTTC
D: -; size: -; V: TRBV10-3; J: TRBJ1-4; CDR3: CAIRDQGNEKLFF; DNA: TGTGCCATCAGGGACCAAGGAAATGAAAAACTGTTTTTT
D: -; size: -; V: TRBV11-2; J: TRBJ2-1; CDR3: CASSPPPRNEQFF; DNA: TGTGCCAGCAGCCCGCCGCCTAGGAATGAGCAGTTCTTC
D: TRBD2; size: few; V: TRBV7-9; J: TRBJ2-7; CDR3: CASSLGSGRVYEQYF; DNA: TGTGCCAGCAGCTTAGGTAGCGGGAGGGTGTACGAGCAGTACTTC
D: TRBD1; size: -; V: TRBV29-1; J: TRBJ1-2; CDR3: CSVRDRGFDGYTF; DNA: TGCAGCGTAAGGGACAGGGGCTTCGATGGCTACACCTTC
D: -; size: -; V: TRBV6-6; J: TRBJ1-1; CDR3: CASSGESNTEAFF; DNA: TGTGCCAGCAGCGGAGAATCGAACACTGAAGCTTTCTTT
D: TRBD2; size: -; V: TRBV4-2; J: TRBJ2-5; CDR3: CASSQGLAGGTQYF; DNA: TGTGCCAGCAGCCAGGGACTAGCGGGCGGGACCCAGTACTTC
D: -; size: -; V: TRBV14; J: TRBJ2-2; CDR3: CASSQVAGVIGELFF; DNA: TGTGCCAGCAGCCAAGTTGCAGGGGTTATCGGGGAGCTGTTTTTT
D: -; size: -; V: TRBV6-5; J: TRBJ2-2; CDR3: CASSWRNNAGELFF; DNA: TGTGCCAGCAGTTGGAGAAATAATGCCGGGGAGCTGTTTTTT
D: TRBD1; size: -; V: TRBV9; J: TRBJ1-2; CDR3: CASSPEGQANYGYTF; DNA: TGTGCCAGCAGCCCTGAGGGACAGGCTAACTATGGCTACACCTTC